Here is one T cell receptor (beta chain) with its context. This CDR3 comprises 19 residues. The germline gives CDR1 KGHDR, CDR2 SFDVKD. V lost 11 bases to trimming and J lost 7 bases; unmatched junction nucleotides: 30. Per the original methods: Amplification with reference gene primers provided the estimates of nucleated cell counts. Measured with immunoSEQ multiplex PCR; TCRdb has only the in-frame clones, and not every one. V and J calls and clone size come straight from that table; D and trimming were deduced from the DNA. The data show 45,000 to 55,000 clones, 70% to 90% seen once. The source of the sample is a study of blood T cell repertoires in COVID-19. The overall study: The study drew acute and convalescent COVID-19 samples from the United States, Italy and Spain.

The receptor was derived from a human donor in a cohort sampled during active COVID-19. The rearrangement links TRBV24-1 to TRBJ1-1; 7 positions match TRBD1. Sequenced material: peripheral blood. The CDR3 protein is CASETGTHTQWEEPVEAFF. In nucleotides, the CDR3 is TGTGCCAGCGAGACAGGGACACATACTCAGTGGGAGGAACCCGTTGAAGCTTTCTTT.